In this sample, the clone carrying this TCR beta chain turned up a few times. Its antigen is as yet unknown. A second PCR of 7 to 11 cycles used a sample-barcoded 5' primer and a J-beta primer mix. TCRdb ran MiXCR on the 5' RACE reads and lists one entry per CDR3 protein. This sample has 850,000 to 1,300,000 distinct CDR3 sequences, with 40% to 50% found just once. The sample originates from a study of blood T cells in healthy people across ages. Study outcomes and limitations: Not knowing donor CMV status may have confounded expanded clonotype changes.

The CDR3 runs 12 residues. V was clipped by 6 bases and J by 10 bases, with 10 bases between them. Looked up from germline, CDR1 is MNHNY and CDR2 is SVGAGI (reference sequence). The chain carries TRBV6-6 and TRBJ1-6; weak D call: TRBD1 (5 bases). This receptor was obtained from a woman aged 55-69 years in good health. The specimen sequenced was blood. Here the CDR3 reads CASRRDGSPLHF. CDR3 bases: TGTGCCAGCAGGCGGGACGGGTCACCCCTCCACTTT.